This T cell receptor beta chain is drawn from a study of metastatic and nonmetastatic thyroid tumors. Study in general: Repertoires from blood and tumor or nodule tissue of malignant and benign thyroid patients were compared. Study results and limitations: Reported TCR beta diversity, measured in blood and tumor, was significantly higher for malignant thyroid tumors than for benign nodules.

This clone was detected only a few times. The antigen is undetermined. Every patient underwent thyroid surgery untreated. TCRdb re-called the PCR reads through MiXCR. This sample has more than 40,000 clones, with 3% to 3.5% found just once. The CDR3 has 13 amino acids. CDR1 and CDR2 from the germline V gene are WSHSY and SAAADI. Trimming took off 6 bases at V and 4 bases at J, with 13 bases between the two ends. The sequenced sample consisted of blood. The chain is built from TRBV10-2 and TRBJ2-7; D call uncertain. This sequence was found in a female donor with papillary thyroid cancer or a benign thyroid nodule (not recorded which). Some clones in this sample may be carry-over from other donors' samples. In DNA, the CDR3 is TGCGCCAGCAGGCTAGGGTTTCGGTACGAGCAGTACTTC. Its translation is CASRLGFRYEQYF.